Below are 18 T cell receptor beta chains sequenced from a single sample in a study of T cell responses to AZD1222 COVID-19 vaccine. Profiled with immunoSEQ multiplex PCR; TCRdb holds only in-frame clones, not every one. Among about 110,000 clones, approximately 89% were seen once, and the ten largest hold 4.4%. This specimen was peripheral blood, taken 28 days after the second AZD1222 dose. The receptors were gathered from an adult who received the AZD1222 COVID-19 vaccine.

The rearrangement joins TRBV29-1 to TRBJ2-1; D ambiguous. The length of the CDR3 is 10 residues. Deletions cut 5 bases from V and 8 bases from J, with 7 bases between. Germline CDR1 and CDR2: SQVTM and ANQGSEA. The CDR3 spells CSVSVDEQFF. The CDR3 DNA is TGCAGCGTTTCGGTTGATGAGCAGTTCTTC.

This clone was seen only a few times. The V gene is TRBV7-9, the J gene TRBJ2-7, with 12 positions matching TRBD2. With V trimmed by 4 bases and J by 0 bases, 4 bases remained unmatched. The CDR3 has 16 amino acids. CDR1 is SEHNR and CDR2 is FQNEAQ in the germline V gene (reference sequence). The CDR3 nucleotides read TGTGCCAGCAGCTGGAGGACTAGCGGGAACTCCTACGAGCAGTACTTC. It specifies CASSWRTSGNSYEQYF.

CDR3 in amino acids: CASSYGDRSSYEQYF. DNA for the CDR3: TGTGCCAGCAGTTACGGGGACAGGTCGAGCTACGAGCAGTACTTC. The V gene is TRBV6-2 or TRBV6-3, the J gene TRBJ2-7, with 8 bases identical to TRBD1. Germline CDR1 is MNHEY and CDR2 is SVGEGT. The CDR3 sequence is 15 residues long. Trimming at V came to 2 bases and at J to 3 bases, leaving 6 bases not matched to a gene.

V and J are TRBV29-1 and TRBJ2-3; D unresolved. The CDR3 spans 10 residues. Germline loops: CDR1 SQVTM, CDR2 ANQGSEA. Between the trimmed V and J ends, which lost 3 bases and 6 bases, there was a span of 4 bases. In DNA form, the CDR3 reads TGCAGCGTTGAGATGGATACGCAGTATTTT. Translated, it gives CSVEMDTQYF.

The rearrangement uses TRBV6-5 and TRBJ1-2, with 7 bases aligning to TRBD1. Germline lookup yields CDR1 MNHEY and CDR2 SVGAGI. The CDR3 has 15 residues. With 4 bases clipped from V and 0 bases from J, the junction kept 5 bases outside the gene matches. CDR3: CASSSYRGANYGYTF. The CDR3 DNA reads as TGTGCCAGCAGTTCCTACAGGGGAGCTAACTATGGCTACACCTTC.

The rearrangement uses TRBV18 and TRBJ1-1; the D is unclear. CDR3 length: 14 residues. Germline CDR1 KGHSH, CDR2 LQKENI. V lost 2 bases and J lost 3, with 10 bases in between. The CDR3 here is CASSPGQAYTEAFF. CDR3 coding DNA: TGTGCCAGCTCACCAGGGCAGGCTTACACTGAAGCTTTCTTT.

The rearrangement uses TRBV30 and TRBJ1-4; D gene ambiguous. CDR3 length: 15 amino acids. Germline CDR1 and CDR2: GTSNPN and SVGIG (reference sequence). The V end was cut by 2 bases, the J end by 0 bases, with 10 bases between. CDR3 bases: TGTGCCTGGAGTACCCCCTTTGCAACTAATGAAAAACTGTTTTTT. Translation: CAWSTPFATNEKLFF.

The chain links TRBV5-6 to TRBJ1-2, with D hard to call. The V end was cut by 2 bases, the J end by 4 bases, with 6 bases between. This CDR3 is built from 12 residues. Germline V gene lookup returns CDR1 SGHDT and CDR2 YYEEEE. CDR3: CASSFGPYGYTF. In nucleotides, the CDR3 is TGTGCCAGCAGCTTCGGACCCTATGGCTACACCTTC.

Here the CDR3 DNA reads TGCGCCAGCAGCCAAGATGCCAATGAGCAGTTCTTC. Translating gives CASSQDANEQFF. The chain is built from TRBV4-1 and TRBJ2-1; D gene ambiguous. The CDR3 totals 12 residues. The germline gives CDR1 MGHRA, CDR2 YSYEKL. The V gene lost 0 bases and the J gene lost 6 bases, with 3 bases spanning the gap.

The rearrangement links TRBV19 to TRBJ2-7; 11 bases line up with TRBD2. This CDR3 is built from 15 residues. V gave up 6 bases and J gave up 2 bases; unmatched junction bases: 6. Germline V gives CDR1 LNHDA, CDR2 SQIVND (reference sequence). CDR3 residues: CASREGLAATYEQYF. The CDR3, as DNA: TGTGCCAGTAGAGAGGGACTAGCGGCCACCTACGAGCAGTACTTC.

This chain links TRBV29-1 with TRBJ1-2; 11 nucleotides align to TRBD1. The CDR3 spans 13 residues. Germline CDR1 and CDR2: SQVTM and ANQGSEA. After removal of 5 bases from V and 4 bases from J, the junction contained 3 bases not matched to a gene. The CDR3 nucleotides are TGCAGCGTTATGGACAGGGGGCCCTATGGCTACACCTTC. Encoded protein: CSVMDRGPYGYTF.

This sequence joins TRBV7-2 and TRBJ2-2, with a tentative D call TRBD2 (7 bases). This CDR3 spans 15 amino acids. The V end lost 3 bases, the J end lost 3 bases, and 11 bases lay between the germline ends. Per the germline V gene, CDR1 is SGHTA and CDR2 is FQGNSA. CDR3 residues: CASSFAGGHTGELFF. CDR3 coding DNA: TGTGCCAGCAGCTTCGCCGGGGGGCACACCGGGGAGCTGTTTTTT.

This clone was observed a single time. CDR3 protein: CASTIYPGQGTSGANVLTF. The CDR3 DNA is TGTGCCAGTACTATTTACCCGGGACAGGGGACCTCTGGGGCCAACGTCCTGACTTTC. This chain links TRBV19 with TRBJ2-6; 10 bases map to TRBD1. This CDR3 has 19 amino acids. Germline values: CDR1 LNHDA, CDR2 SQIVND (reference sequence). The J segment lost 0 bases and the V segment lost 7 bases, leaving 12 bases of the junction unmatched.

The rearrangement uses TRBV28 and TRBJ1-5, with D possibly TRBD1 on 5 matching bases. V dropped 3 bases and J dropped 4 bases, with 10 bases sitting between them. Looked up from germline, CDR1 is MDHEN and CDR2 is SYDVKM. The CDR3 is 14 amino acids. The CDR3 sequence: CASSLAGRNQPQHF. Written as DNA, the CDR3 is TGTGCCAGCAGTTTGGCAGGGCGGAATCAGCCCCAGCATTTT.

This clone was recorded once. The chain couples TRBV7-2 to TRBJ2-3; tentative D call: TRBD2 (5 bases). The V end was cut by 2 bases, the J end by 2 bases, with 8 bases between. This CDR3 comprises 14 residues. The germline V gene has CDR1 SGHTA and CDR2 FQGNSA. DNA of the CDR3: TGTGCCAGCAGCTTATCGGGATACACAGATACGCAGTATTTT. It yields the protein CASSLSGYTDTQYF.

The CDR3 loop reads CASSLAPSAYEQYF. CDR3 nucleotides: TGTGCCAGTAGTTTGGCTCCTTCGGCCTACGAGCAGTACTTC. J is TRBJ2-7 and V is TRBV19; D uncertain. Germline values: CDR1 LNHDA, CDR2 SQIVND (reference sequence). The V and J ends lost 5 bases and 2 bases respectively, with 13 bases between them. CDR3 length: 14 residues.

The CDR3 region is CAGGESNQPQHF. The DNA for the CDR3 is TGTGCCGGCGGGGAAAGCAATCAGCCCCAGCATTTT. The chain uses TRBV12-3 or TRBV12-4 and TRBJ1-5, with D uncertain. This CDR3 is built from 12 residues. Trimming stripped 11 bases from V and 1 base from J, with 9 bases between.

The rearrangement uses TRBV7-3 and TRBJ2-5; D is uncertain. CDR1 and CDR2 (germline): SGHTA, FQGTGA. The CDR3 has 13 residues. The V end lost 5 bases, the J end lost 4 bases, and 11 bases lay between the germline ends. The CDR3 sequence: CASSLLFGETQYF. DNA of the CDR3: TGTGCCAGCAGCCTGTTGTTCGGAGAGACCCAGTACTTC.